This T cell receptor (beta chain) was identified during a study of neoadjuvant anti-PD-1 for oral cavity cancer. Concerning this clone itself: Its matching antigen is unknown.

Generated by immunoSEQ multiplex PCR, the TCRdb table keeps only in-frame clones and is missing some. The sample contains about 42,000 clones, around 79% of which appear only once. The CDR3 sequence is 14 residues long. The germline V gene encodes CDR1 LNHDA and CDR2 SQIVND (reference sequence). V lost 7 bases to trimming and J lost 6 bases; unmatched junction nucleotides: 7. Time point: after neoadjuvant nivolumab, at surgical resection. The patients had HPV-negative, locally advanced oral cavity squamous cell carcinoma. Study outcomes and limitations: After neoadjuvant nivolumab, PBMC T cell clonality was significantly higher in non-responders than responders.

This sample comprised PBMCs, obtained after nivolumab (anti-PD-1) treatment. The chain joins TRBV19 to TRBJ1-4, with 8 nucleotides matching TRBD1. The TCR was taken from a person aged 35 to 85 with oral cavity squamous cell carcinoma. Here the CDR3 reads CASTDRGRDEKLFF. CDR3 DNA sequence: TGTGCCAGTACCGACAGGGGAAGGGATGAAAAACTGTTTTTT.